The 6 T cell receptor beta chains in this list originate from one sample, sequenced in a study of blood T cell repertoires in COVID-19. Sequencing was performed with immunoSEQ multiplex PCR; in TCRdb, only in-frame clones are kept and a portion is missing. Of 200,000 to 250,000 clones detected, 75% to 90% appear once; the ten largest clones hold more than 4.5%. The sequencing sample was made of peripheral blood. The receptors shown here come from a woman aged 40 to 55 with acute or convalescent COVID-19.

The table lists this clone with a count of one. CDR3 loop: CASSEQVQETQYF. The DNA of the CDR3 is TGTGCCAGCAGTGAGCAGGTTCAAGAGACCCAGTACTTC. J is TRBJ2-5 and V is TRBV6-1; D remains ambiguous. The CDR3 extends over 13 amino acids. The V gene's germline CDR1 is MNHNS and CDR2 SASEGT. V was cut by 3 bases and J by 2 bases, with 7 bases left in between.

The chain has TRBV7-8 and TRBJ2-7, with D tentatively TRBD1 (6 bases). V was pared by 5 bases and J by 5 bases, with 13 bases between. The CDR3 extends over 13 amino acids. Germline CDR1 reads SGHVS; CDR2 reads FQNEAQ. The DNA of the CDR3 is TGTGCCAGCAGCCCCGGGACACTCAACGAGCAGTACGTC. Protein product: CASSPGTLNEQYV.

The chain combines TRBV19 with TRBJ1-2; D unresolved. The CDR3 is made up of 14 amino acids. The V end lost 2 bases, the J end lost 5 bases, and 12 bases lay between the germline ends. CDR1 and CDR2 from the germline V gene are LNHDA and SQIVND (reference sequence). The CDR3 reads CASSILGVGYGYTF. The CDR3 DNA is TGTGCCAGTAGTATACTCGGGGTTGGGTATGGCTACACCTTC.

The genes are TRBV28 and TRBJ2-1; D might be TRBD2 (6 bases). V was shortened by 5 bases and J by 4 bases, with 12 bases between the two germline ends. This CDR3 spans 14 amino acids. Germline assignment: CDR1 MDHEN and CDR2 SYDVKM. The CDR3 DNA is TGTGCCAGCAGTCGGGGGTTGATTTACAATGAGCAGTTCTTC. It translates to CASSRGLIYNEQFF.

V is TRBV7-9 and J is TRBJ1-5, with D perhaps matching TRBD1 (6 bases). Germline V CDR1 and CDR2: SEHNR, FQNEAQ (reference sequence). The germline V and J ends were trimmed by 5 bases and 3 bases, with 17 bases remaining between them. The CDR3 consists of 16 residues. The CDR3 here is CASSTSTGPLNQPQHF. CDR3 bases: TGTGCCAGCAGCACCAGTACAGGGCCCCTCAATCAGCCCCAGCATTTT.

The rearrangement joins TRBV30 to TRBJ2-3; the D is unclear. Germline-derived CDR1 and CDR2 are GTSNPN and SVGIG (reference sequence). The CDR3 loop spans 15 amino acids. V lost 3 bases and J 4 bases, leaving 17 bases between the germline ends. CDR3 residues: CAWSTGPEGADTQYF. CDR3 sequence (DNA): TGTGCCTGGAGCACTGGGCCTGAAGGCGCAGATACGCAGTATTTT. The entire variable domain, with the rest obtained from reference TRBV30 and TRBJ2-3, is as follows: SQTIHQWPATLVQPVGSPLSLECTVEGTSNPNLYWYRQAAGRGLQLLFYSVGIGQISSEVPQNLSASRPQDRQFILSSKKLLLSDSGFYLCAWSTGPEGADTQYFGPGTRLTVL.